This T cell receptor beta chain originates from a study of cytomegalovirus exposure and HLA in healthy donors. Study summary: About 85 million unique TCR sequences came from HLA-typed donors in an early release. Study-wide findings and caveats: Roughly uniform sequencing depth across donors was assumed, possibly incorrectly.

CDR3 length equals 14 residues. J gave up 8 bases and V 5 bases, and 8 bases lay outside the gene matches. Germline CDR1 reads MNHNY; CDR2 reads SVGAGI (reference sequence). The PCR contained 60 Vbeta and 13 Jbeta primers. Libraries were prepared by immunoSEQ multiplex PCR; TCRdb keeps only in-frame clonotypes and omits some of them. The sample has around 140,000 clones, 70% to 90% seen once. A word on this clone: The antigen is not known.

The sample consisted of PBMCs. The clonotype comes from a middle-aged woman in good health and CMV-seronegative. The V and J genes are TRBV6-6 and TRBJ1-2; TRBD1 matches 10 bases. CDR3 in amino acids: CASSPTGGAEGYTF. CDR3 DNA: TGTGCCAGCAGTCCGACAGGGGGCGCAGAGGGCTACACCTTC.